The T cell receptor beta chain under discussion was sequenced for a study of technical replicates of blood from several donors. This clone was observed a single time. Using immunoSEQ multiplex PCR, the repertoire was profiled, and TCRdb retains in-frame clones only, with some absent. The sample carries roughly 79,000 clones, roughly four fifths recorded once. The receptor was isolated from a human donor in good health. Some clones in this sample may be carry-over from other donors' samples. Sequenced input: PBMCs.

In DNA form, the CDR3 reads TGTGCCAGCAGTGAAACACTAGCGGGAGGAGGGTTTGAGCAGTTCTTC. It encodes CASSETLAGGGFEQFF. This sequence joins TRBV6-1 and TRBJ2-1; the match to TRBD2 covers 12 bases. Germline CDR1 MNHNS, CDR2 SASEGT. After removal of 2 bases from V and 9 bases from J, the junction contained 8 bases not matched to a gene. The CDR3 length is 16 residues.